The sequence of this TCR beta chain was determined in a study of cytomegalovirus exposure and HLA in healthy donors. General study points: A later analysis linked a missense variant in DCLRE1C to the trimming of TCR beta V and J genes.

This clone showed up just a few times. Its target is not known. V was pared by 3 bases and J by 4 bases, with 12 bases between. Looked up from germline, CDR1 is MDHEN and CDR2 is SYDVKM. The CDR3 length is 14 residues. The PCR employed 60 Vbeta primers together with 13 Jbeta primers. Repertoires were generated with immunoSEQ multiplex PCR, while TCRdb's copy carries only in-frame clones and drops some. The table includes about 130,000 clones, roughly 80% detected once. Sequenced: PBMCs. This TCR came from a woman between 50 and 59 years old in good health and CMV-seronegative. The chain carries TRBV28 and TRBJ1-2, with a possible D match to TRBD1 (5 bases). The CDR3 sequence: CASSLIDSPYGYTF. The CDR3 bases are TGTGCCAGCAGTTTGATCGACAGCCCCTATGGCTACACCTTC.